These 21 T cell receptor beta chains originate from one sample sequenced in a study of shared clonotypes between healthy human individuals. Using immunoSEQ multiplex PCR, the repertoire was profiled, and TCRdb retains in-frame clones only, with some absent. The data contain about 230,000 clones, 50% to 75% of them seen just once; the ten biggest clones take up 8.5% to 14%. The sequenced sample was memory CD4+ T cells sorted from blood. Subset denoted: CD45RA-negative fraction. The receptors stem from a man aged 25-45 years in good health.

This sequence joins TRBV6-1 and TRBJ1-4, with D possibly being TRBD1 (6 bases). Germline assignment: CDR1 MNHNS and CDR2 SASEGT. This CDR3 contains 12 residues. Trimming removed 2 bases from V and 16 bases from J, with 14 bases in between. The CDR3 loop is CASSEMAGAPFF. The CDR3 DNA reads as TGTGCCAGCAGTGAAATGGCGGGGGCCCCGTTTTTT.

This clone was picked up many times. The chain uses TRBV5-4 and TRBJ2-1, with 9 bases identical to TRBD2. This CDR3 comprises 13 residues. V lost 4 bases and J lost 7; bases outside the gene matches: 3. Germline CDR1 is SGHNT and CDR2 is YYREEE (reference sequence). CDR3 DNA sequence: TGTGCCAGCAGCCCGGGACTAGCTAATGAGCAGTTCTTC. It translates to CASSPGLANEQFF. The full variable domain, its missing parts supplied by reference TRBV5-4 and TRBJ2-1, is ETGVTQSPTHLIKTRGQQVTLRCSSQSGHNTVSWYQQALGQGPQFIFQYYREEENGRGNFPPRFSGLQFPNYSSELNVNALELDDSALYLCASSPGLANEQFFGPGTRLTVL.

CDR3 amino acids: CASSLGVGVGYTF. The CDR3 DNA follows: TGTGCCAGCAGCTTGGGAGTCGGTGTCGGCTACACCTTC. This rearrangement joins TRBV5-6 to TRBJ1-2, with D unresolved. The CDR3 totals 13 residues. Germline V gene sequence: CDR1 SGHDT, CDR2 YYEEEE. V was pared by 0 bases and J by 8 bases, with 11 bases between.

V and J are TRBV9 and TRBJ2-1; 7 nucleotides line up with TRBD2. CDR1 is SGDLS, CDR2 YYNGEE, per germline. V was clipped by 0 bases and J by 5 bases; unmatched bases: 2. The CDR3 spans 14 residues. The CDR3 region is CASSVAGGNNEQFF. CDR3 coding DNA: TGTGCCAGCAGCGTAGCGGGAGGAAACAATGAGCAGTTCTTC. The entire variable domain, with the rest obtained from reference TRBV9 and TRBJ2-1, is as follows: DSGVTQTPKHLITATGQRVTLRCSPRSGDLSVYWYQQSLDQGLQFLIQYYNGEERAKGNILERFSAQQFPDLHSELNLSSLELGDSALYFCASSVAGGNNEQFFGPGTRLTVL.

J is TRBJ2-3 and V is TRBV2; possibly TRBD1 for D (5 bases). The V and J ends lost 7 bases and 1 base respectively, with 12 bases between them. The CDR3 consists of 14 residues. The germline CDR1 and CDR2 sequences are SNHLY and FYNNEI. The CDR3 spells CASTPQGGTDTQYF. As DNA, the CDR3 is TGTGCCAGCACGCCGCAGGGTGGCACAGATACGCAGTATTTT.

The CDR3: CASSPYHPSGRAYNEQFF. CDR3 coding DNA: TGTGCCAGCTCACCCTACCACCCTAGCGGGAGGGCCTACAATGAGCAGTTCTTC. The chain links TRBV18 to TRBJ2-1, with TRBD2 identical over 12 bases. Germline CDR1 reads KGHSH; CDR2 reads LQKENI. J was trimmed by 2 bases and V by 3 bases; bases with no gene match: 8. The CDR3 sequence is 18 residues long.

DNA of the CDR3: TGTGCCAGCAGCCGAGGGGACGGGATCTACGAGCAGTACTTC. It codes for CASSRGDGIYEQYF. J is TRBJ2-7 and V is TRBV7-4, with D possibly being TRBD1 or TRBD2 (5 bases each). Trimming removed 5 bases from V and 3 bases from J, with 14 bases in between. CDR3 length: 14 residues. The germline V gene encodes CDR1 SGHVT and CDR2 SQSDAQ. The full variable domain, its missing parts supplied by reference TRBV7-4 and TRBJ2-7, is GAGVSQSPRYKVAKRGRDVALRCDSISGHVTLYWYRQTLGQGSEVLTYSQSDAQRDKSGRPSGRFSAERPERSVSTLKIQRTEQGDSAVYLCASSRGDGIYEQYFGPGTRLTVT.

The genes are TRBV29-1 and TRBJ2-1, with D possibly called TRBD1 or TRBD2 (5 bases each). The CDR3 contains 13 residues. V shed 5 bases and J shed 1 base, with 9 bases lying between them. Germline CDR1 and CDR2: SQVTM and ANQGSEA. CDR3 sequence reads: CSVRGVSYNEQFF. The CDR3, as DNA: TGCAGCGTTAGGGGAGTTTCCTACAATGAGCAGTTCTTC.

In DNA, the CDR3 is TGTGCCAGCAGTCTAGCGGGAGGGGAACACAATGAGCAGTTCTTC. It translates to CASSLAGGEHNEQFF. The V gene is TRBV6-5, the J gene TRBJ2-1, with TRBD2 identical over 12 bases. V was pared by 5 bases and J by 5 bases, with 4 bases of the junction left unmatched. Germline-derived CDR1 and CDR2 are MNHEY and SVGAGI. This CDR3 has 15 amino acids.

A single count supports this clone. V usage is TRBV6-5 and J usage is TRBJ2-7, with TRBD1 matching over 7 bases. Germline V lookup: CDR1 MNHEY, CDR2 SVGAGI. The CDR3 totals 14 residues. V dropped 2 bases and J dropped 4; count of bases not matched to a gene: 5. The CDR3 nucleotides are TGTGCCAGCAGTTACGGGACAGCAGGTTACGAGCAGTACTTC. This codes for CASSYGTAGYEQYF.

CDR3 coding DNA: TGTGCCACCAGCAGTTGGGCTTCAGCGGGAGAGTACAATGAGCAGTTCTTC. This sequence encodes CATSSWASAGEYNEQFF. The V call is TRBV15, the J call TRBJ2-1; TRBD2 aligns across 8 bases. The CDR3 runs 17 residues. The trim removed 3 bases at V and 4 bases at J, leaving 11 bases unmatched. CDR1 LNHNV and CDR2 YYDKDF come from the germline V gene (reference sequence). The full variable domain, in which reference TRBV15 and TRBJ2-1 provide the parts outside the CDR3, is DAMVIQNPRYQVTQFGKPVTLSCSQTLNHNVMYWYQQKSSQAPKLLFHYYDKDFNNEADTPDNFQSRRPNTSFCFLDIRSPGLGDTAMYLCATSSWASAGEYNEQFFGPGTRLTVL.

The CDR3 sequence: CASSSEGRGGREKLFF. CDR3 nucleotides: TGTGCCAGCAGTTCGGAAGGTCGGGGCGGAAGGGAAAAACTGTTTTTT. V gene TRBV27 combines with J gene TRBJ1-4; D perhaps matches TRBD1 (5 bases). The CDR3 has 16 amino acids. Germline CDR1 is MNHEY and CDR2 is SMNVEV (reference sequence). Trimming cost V 4 bases and J 8 bases, with 20 bases left between them.

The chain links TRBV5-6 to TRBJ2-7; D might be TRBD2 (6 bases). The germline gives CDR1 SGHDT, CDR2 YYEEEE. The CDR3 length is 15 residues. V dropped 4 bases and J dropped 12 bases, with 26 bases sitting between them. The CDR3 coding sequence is TGTGCCAGCAGCGCACCTAAGCTTGGGCCCCCGGAGGGGTACTTC. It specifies CASSAPKLGPPEGYF.

The CDR3 DNA reads as TGTGCCAGCAGTAGGACTAGCGGGATTCAAGAGACCCAGTACTTC. This gives the protein CASSRTSGIQETQYF. The V call is TRBV28, the J call TRBJ2-5; 12 bases fit TRBD2. CDR3 length: 15 amino acids. Germline V lookup: CDR1 MDHEN, CDR2 SYDVKM. V trimming: 5 bases; J trimming: 2 bases; junction bases outside the gene matches: 3.

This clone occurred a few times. CDR3 in DNA: TGTGCCAGCAGCACTCCAGACAGCAATCAACGGGGATCAAACACCATATATTTT. Translation gives CASSTPDSNQRGSNTIYF. The chain carries TRBV7-2 and TRBJ1-3, with TRBD1 as a possible D gene (5 bases). Germline CDR1 reads SGHTA; CDR2 reads FQGNSA. V gave up 5 bases and J gave up 6 bases, with 26 bases separating them. The CDR3 loop spans 18 amino acids.

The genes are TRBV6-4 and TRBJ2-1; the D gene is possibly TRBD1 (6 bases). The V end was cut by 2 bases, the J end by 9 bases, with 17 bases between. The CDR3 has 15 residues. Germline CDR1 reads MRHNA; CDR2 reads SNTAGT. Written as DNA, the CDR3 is TGTGCCAGCAGTGACGGGGGCTCCGGGGTTAGTGAGCAGTTCTTC. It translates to CASSDGGSGVSEQFF.

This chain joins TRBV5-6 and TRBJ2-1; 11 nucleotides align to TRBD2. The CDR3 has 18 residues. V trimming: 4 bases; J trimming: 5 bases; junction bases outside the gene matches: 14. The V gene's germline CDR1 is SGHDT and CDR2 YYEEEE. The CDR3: CASSPAQLLAGVNNEQFF. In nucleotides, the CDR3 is TGTGCCAGCAGCCCAGCCCAATTACTAGCGGGAGTTAACAATGAGCAGTTCTTC.

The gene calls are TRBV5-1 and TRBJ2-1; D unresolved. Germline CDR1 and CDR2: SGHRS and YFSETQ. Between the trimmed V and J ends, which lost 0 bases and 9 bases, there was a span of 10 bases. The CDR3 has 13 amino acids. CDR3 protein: CASSLGPLGEQFF. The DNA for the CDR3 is TGCGCCAGCAGCTTGGGCCCCCTGGGTGAGCAGTTCTTC.

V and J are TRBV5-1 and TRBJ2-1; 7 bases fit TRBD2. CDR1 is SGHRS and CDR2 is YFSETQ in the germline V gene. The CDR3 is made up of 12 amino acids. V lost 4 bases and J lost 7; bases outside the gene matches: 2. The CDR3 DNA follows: TGCGCCAGCAGCGTGGGAGGGAATGAGCAGTTCTTC. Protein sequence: CASSVGGNEQFF. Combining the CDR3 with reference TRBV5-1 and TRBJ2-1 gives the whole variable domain KAGVTQTPRYLIKTRGQQVTLSCSPISGHRSVSWYQQTPGQGLQFLFEYFSETQRNKGNFPGRFSGRQFSNSRSEMNVSTLELGDSALYLCASSVGGNEQFFGPGTRLTVL.

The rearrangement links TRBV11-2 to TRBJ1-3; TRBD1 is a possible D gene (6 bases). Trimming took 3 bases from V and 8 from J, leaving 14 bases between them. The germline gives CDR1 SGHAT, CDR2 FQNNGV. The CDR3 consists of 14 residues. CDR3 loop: CASSLQGQQDTIYF. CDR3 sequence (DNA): TGTGCCAGCAGCTTGCAGGGGCAACAAGACACCATATATTTT.

The chain's CDR3 is CASSKEGANQPQHF. The CDR3 bases are TGTGCCAGCAGCAAGGAAGGGGCCAATCAGCCCCAGCATTTT. The chain combines TRBV2 with TRBJ1-5, with a possible D match to TRBD1 (5 bases). Trimming took 6 bases from V and 3 from J, leaving 12 bases between them. The germline V gene has CDR1 SNHLY and CDR2 FYNNEI. The CDR3 covers 14 residues.